A selection of T cell receptor beta chains follows, all from one sample in a study of OX40 agonist ivuxolimab in advanced cancers. Method: immunoSEQ multiplex PCR; TCRdb's copy keeps in-frame clones and lacks some. The sample has more than 60,000 clones; roughly 84% are singletons. The source material was CD4+ or CD8+ T cells sorted from blood, sampled in a trial of the OX40 agonist ivuxolimab. These receptors all come from an adult with an advanced solid tumor such as melanoma, head and neck, liver or kidney cancer. Both conserved end residues are part of each CDR3. The order of the fields is CDR3 protein, V gene, clone size. Clone size appears in some rows only: once, few, many, or a class for an expanded clone.

CASSVGAGTGVGNQPQHF TRBV9 once
CASSVSWGLENQPQHF TRBV7-9 few
CASSRPLEIYGYTF TRBV28 -
CASSLTVSTYEQYF TRBV5-5 -
CASSSPGFGNNSPLHF TRBV5-4 once
CASSFIAPLLTNEKLFF TRBV27 few
CASSLSGTGYGYTF TRBV28 -
CASKRGGVDSPLHF TRBV6-1 -
CASSQDVTMGNSPLHF TRBV4-2 -
CASYRANTEAFF TRBV6-5 -
CAISDFGGESTDTQYF TRBV10-3 once
CASSRRPTGGELFF TRBV19 -
CASSYPALNTEAFF TRBV6-5 -
CASSPGHGNEKLFF TRBV5-1 -
CASNLFSNTGELFF TRBV2 once
CASRGTRAETQYF TRBV5-1 -
CASSYSIGTGGAEQYF TRBV6-5 -
CATSSLAAGTSEKLFF TRBV15 -
CASSLVGVAQETQYF TRBV5-1 -
CASSRGGSTDTQYF TRBV19 -
CASSSGQGSQLEKLFF TRBV5-6 medium-sized
CASSVGRGNQPQHF TRBV6-5 -
CASSFSQGLGETQYF TRBV28 -
CASSEVSRYEQYF TRBV27 -
CASSPGQGNSPLHF TRBV18 few
CASSVGDYNEQFF TRBV9 -
CASSLGGRYTEAFF TRBV11-1 -
CAISGTSGRDTQYF TRBV10-3 -
CAISESRGGLGNQPQHF TRBV10-3 -
CASTTGDRGYEQYF TRBV6-1 -
CASSSPPPTVSGYGYTF TRBV19 once
CASSPTDRDYGYTF TRBV18 -
CASSPQPRVRDTEAFF TRBV9 -
CASSAWTKDGELFF TRBV9 -
CASSLRAYEQYF TRBV5-6 -
CASSLEGVGELFF TRBV5-1 -
CASSPYGDTQYF TRBV6-1 -
CASSESDRVNTGELFF TRBV5-1 -
CASSLTGMAAEAFF TRBV5-1 -
CASSPRDRDNSPLHF TRBV7-3 -
CASSYADRGPIYGYTF TRBV28 -
CASSETRGTYNEQFF TRBV11-1 -
CASSSGDRDQPQHF TRBV7-8 -
CASSQGDRVIRGEQYF TRBV4-3 -
CASSIEGVNTEAFF TRBV19 few
CASSYGTEAFF TRBV6-6 -
CASGGQGTTEAFF TRBV6-1 -
CASSISTGGPGTGELFF TRBV9 -
CASSLNAGPYEQYF TRBV5-1 many
CASSQRHGGGYEQYF TRBV4-3 -
CAISDFTGGFSYEQYF TRBV10-3 -
CASSLRVPGASSYNSPLHF TRBV7-8 -
CASAPLGQGSTDTQYF TRBV12-5 -
CARGPLIGQESLGSLHF TRBV7-9 -
CASSPGTRRETQYF TRBV19 -
CASSLGGNEYNSPLHF TRBV7-9 once
CASRPDGPTQYF TRBV27 once
CASSFGGVSGYGYTF TRBV11-2 -
CASSPIRDSNSPLHF TRBV18 -